This entry lists 26 T cell receptor beta chains sequenced from one sample in a study of T cells in Graves' hyperthyroidism and ophthalmopathy (dated by TCRdb to between 2019 and 2020). The protocol used for the library was multiplex PCR. The sequencer was an Illumina HiSeq 2000. TCR beta CDR3 regions were amplified from RNA transcripts. The first round of RT-PCR for the TCR CDR3 was performed with the HTBI primer set and the Qiagen OneStep RT-PCR kit. TCRdb itself trimmed the public reads at Q25 with fastp, ran MiXCR and retained productive beta chains. Identical CDR3 proteins give one entry, which carries the most common genes and DNA. Here the sample has hundreds of thousands of distinct CDR3 sequences; approximately 25% occur a single time. Less than 85% of the sample is in the top ten clones. Specimen: blood. The origin of the receptors is a middle-aged man with Graves' hyperthyroidism.

The chain employs TRBV28 and TRBJ1-5; D is unclear. Germline V gene lookup returns CDR1 MDHEN and CDR2 SYDVKM. CDR3 size: 14 residues. The ends were cut back, 6 bases at V and 4 bases at J, with 13 bases in the middle. The CDR3: CASSPREANQPQHF. CDR3 nucleotide sequence: TGTGCCAGCAGCCCGAGAGAGGCTAATCAGCCCCAGCATTTT.

The table lists this clonotype with a few counts. This rearrangement joins TRBV28 to TRBJ2-5, with D possibly matching TRBD1 (5 bases). This CDR3 spans 14 amino acids. CDR1 is MDHEN, CDR2 SYDVKM, per germline. Between the trimmed V and J ends, which lost 5 bases and 2 bases, there was a span of 12 bases. The CDR3 loop is CASSGDSKQETQYF. Here the CDR3 DNA reads TGTGCCAGCAGTGGAGACAGTAAGCAAGAGACCCAGTACTTC.

The chain joins TRBV6-1 to TRBJ2-3; 9 positions match TRBD2. The CDR3 is made up of 15 amino acids. The germline CDR1 and CDR2 sequences are MNHNS and SASEGT. Trimming removed 6 bases from V and 3 bases from J; junction bases left unmatched: 7. The chain's CDR3 is CASSLRGLATDTQYF. CDR3 sequence (DNA): TGTGCCAGCAGCCTAAGGGGACTAGCAACAGATACGCAGTATTTT.

The CDR3 DNA follows: TGTGCCAGCAGCCCGGATGACACCATATATTTT. Its protein is CASSPDDTIYF. The V gene is TRBV11-3, the J gene TRBJ1-3, with D unresolved. This CDR3 contains 11 residues. Germline assignment: CDR1 SGHNT and CDR2 YENEEA. V shed 5 bases and J shed 8 bases, with 7 bases lying between them.

The chain links TRBV28 to TRBJ2-5; TRBD2 matches at 13 bases. CDR3 length: 18 residues. Losses at the gene ends were 3 bases for V and 3 bases for J; bases not matched to a gene: 10. CDR1 and CDR2 from the germline V gene are MDHEN and SYDVKM. The CDR3, as DNA: TGTGCCAGCAGTTTGTGGGGGGGACTAGCGGGGACTGAAGAGACCCAGTACTTC. It translates to CASSLWGGLAGTEETQYF.

The chain employs TRBV20-1 and TRBJ2-4, with D unresolved. This CDR3 is built from 11 residues. Trimming took 3 bases from V and 5 from J, leaving 5 bases between them. CDR1 and CDR2 (germline): DFQATT, SNEGSKA (reference sequence). The DNA of the CDR3 is TGCAGTGCTAGTCTCCAAAACATTCAGTACTTC. It encodes CSASLQNIQYF.

This clonotype was observed many times. The rearrangement links TRBV2 to TRBJ2-4; tentative D call: TRBD2 (5 bases). The CDR3 has 16 amino acids. CDR1 and CDR2 from the germline V gene are SNHLY and FYNNEI. Trimming took 2 bases from V and 6 from J, leaving 17 bases between them. The CDR3 loop is CASSERGPQALNIQYF. The CDR3 coding sequence is TGTGCCAGCAGTGAACGGGGTCCCCAGGCCCTAAACATTCAGTACTTC.

The gene calls are TRBV18 and TRBJ2-5, with D maybe TRBD1 (5 bases). The CDR3 extends over 17 amino acids. V gave up 1 base and J gave up 3 bases, with 18 bases separating them. CDR1 is KGHSH, CDR2 LQKENI, per germline. The CDR3 is CASSPRLRGQGKETQYF. CDR3 DNA: TGTGCCAGCTCACCACGGCTAAGGGGCCAGGGCAAAGAGACCCAGTACTTC.

With respect to this clonotype: The junction departs from the called germline gene at one end, perhaps through a read error. The chain uses TRBV12-3 or TRBV12-4 and TRBJ2-1; perhaps TRBD2 as D (5 bases). The CDR3 covers 12 residues. The CDR3 region has the DNA TGTGCCAGCTCGGATAGCGCAAATGGGCAGTTCTTC. It is translated as CASSDSANGQFF.

This clonotype showed up just a few times. The V call is TRBV29-1, the J call TRBJ2-7; 14 bases map to TRBD2. V lost 3 bases, J lost 5 bases, and 9 bases stayed unmatched. CDR1 and CDR2 (germline): SQVTM, ANQGSEA. This CDR3 comprises 16 residues. The CDR3 protein is CSVDVGLAGVLHEQYF. DNA for the CDR3: TGCAGCGTTGATGTGGGACTAGCGGGAGTGTTGCACGAGCAGTACTTC.

With respect to this clonotype: This may come from a read error, since a much larger clone is one base off. The rearrangement uses TRBV12-3 or TRBV12-4 and TRBJ2-5; D might be TRBD1 (5 bases). The CDR3 contains 14 residues. Between the trimmed V and J ends, which lost 6 bases and 5 bases, there was a span of 16 bases. The CDR3 coding sequence is TGTGCCAGCAGACTTGGGGCAGGGCACGAGACCCAGTACTTC. Translation gives CASRLGAGHETQYF.

V is TRBV10-3 and J is TRBJ2-1; no clear D. This CDR3 has 12 residues. V was shortened by 4 bases and J by 11 bases, with 12 bases between the two germline ends. Germline values: CDR1 ENHRY, CDR2 SYGVKD. The CDR3 region has the DNA TGTGCCATCAGTGGACCTCAAATTAAGCAGTTCTTC. Its translation is CAISGPQIKQFF.

This chain links TRBV6-1 with TRBJ1-4; 9 bases map to TRBD1. Germline lookup yields CDR1 MNHNS and CDR2 SASEGT. J gave up 10 bases and V 6 bases, and 12 bases lay outside the gene matches. The CDR3 length is 15 residues. The CDR3 coding sequence is TGTGCCAGCAGAGCCAGGGACAGGGAAGTAGGAAAACTGTTTTTT. As protein: CASRARDREVGKLFF.

The chain uses TRBV30 and TRBJ1-1, with D perhaps matching TRBD1 (5 bases). Germline CDR1 and CDR2: GTSNPN and SVGIG (reference sequence). V was clipped by 4 bases and J by 1 base, with 10 bases between them. The CDR3 sequence is 13 residues long. CDR3 nucleotide sequence: TGTGCCTGGAACAACGGGGGGAACACTGAAGCTTTCTTT. This sequence encodes CAWNNGGNTEAFF. Full variable domain (outside the CDR3, taken from reference TRBV30 and TRBJ1-1): SQTIHQWPATLVQPVGSPLSLECTVEGTSNPNLYWYRQAAGRGLQLLFYSVGIGQISSEVPQNLSASRPQDRQFILSSKKLLLSDSGFYLCAWNNGGNTEAFFGQGTRLTVV.

The gene calls are TRBV28 and TRBJ2-3, with D possibly matching TRBD2 (6 bases). This CDR3 is built from 15 residues. CDR1 MDHEN and CDR2 SYDVKM come from the germline V gene. The V and J ends lost 5 bases and 2 bases respectively, with 14 bases between them. The CDR3 loop is CASSLPGGNTDTQYF. In DNA form, the CDR3 reads TGTGCCAGCAGTCTCCCCGGCGGGAACACAGATACGCAGTATTTT. The full variable domain, its missing parts supplied by reference TRBV28 and TRBJ2-3, is DVKVTQSSRYLVKRTGEKVFLECVQDMDHENMFWYRQDPGLGLRLIYFSYDVKMKEKGDIPEGYSVSREKKERFSLILESASTNQTSMYLCASSLPGGNTDTQYFGPGTRLTVL.

The chain employs TRBV20-1 and TRBJ2-1; tentative D call: TRBD2 (5 bases). CDR1 is DFQATT, CDR2 SNEGSKA, per germline (reference sequence). The CDR3 covers 14 residues. Between the trimmed V and J ends, which lost 2 bases and 1 base, there was a span of 9 bases. CDR3: CSARQAVSYNEQFF. Written as DNA, the CDR3 is TGCAGTGCTAGACAAGCGGTGTCCTACAATGAGCAGTTCTTC.

The sample holds a few counts of this clonotype. The chain links TRBV6-2 or TRBV6-3 to TRBJ1-1; TRBD1 might be the D (6 bases). From germline, CDR1 is MNHEY and CDR2 SVGEGT. The CDR3 consists of 15 residues. V dropped 4 bases and J dropped 5 bases, with 17 bases sitting between them. This chain's CDR3 is CASSSDRISGTEAFF. CDR3 DNA: TGTGCCAGCAGTTCAGACAGGATTAGCGGGACTGAAGCTTTCTTT.

The rearrangement links TRBV24-1 to TRBJ2-3; 9 positions agree with TRBD2. CDR3 length equals 16 residues. The germline V gene encodes CDR1 KGHDR and CDR2 SFDVKD. Trimming took 5 bases from V and 3 from J; bases not matched to a gene: 8. CDR3 in amino acids: CATSGAGGPDTDTQYF. The CDR3 DNA reads as TGTGCCACCAGTGGGGCGGGAGGGCCGGATACAGATACGCAGTATTTT.

This sequence joins TRBV20-1 and TRBJ2-1; TRBD2 is a possible D gene (6 bases). The germline V gene encodes CDR1 DFQATT and CDR2 SNEGSKA (reference sequence). Trimming removed 3 bases at V and 6 bases at J, with 9 bases between. This CDR3 spans 12 amino acids. This chain's CDR3 is CSASGSANEQFF. The DNA for the CDR3 is TGCAGTGCTAGCGGGAGTGCCAATGAGCAGTTCTTC.

The sample holds a few counts of this clonotype. The chain recombines TRBV20-1 with TRBJ2-1; the match to TRBD2 covers 14 bases. The CDR3 spans 17 residues. The trim removed 1 base at V and 7 bases at J, leaving 9 bases unmatched. Germline values: CDR1 DFQATT, CDR2 SNEGSKA (reference sequence). The CDR3: CSARGLAGGLNWNEQFF. CDR3 DNA: TGCAGTGCTAGAGGACTAGCGGGAGGGCTTAACTGGAATGAGCAGTTCTTC.

This clonotype was picked up one time. This chain joins TRBV7-2 and TRBJ1-4; possibly TRBD1 for D (5 bases). V was clipped by 4 bases and J by 10 bases, with 16 bases between them. Germline V gene data show CDR1 as SGHTA and CDR2 as FQGNSA. The CDR3 contains 14 residues. The CDR3 DNA follows: TGTGCCAGCAGCTCCGGGGTGGGGGGTGGAAAACTGTTTTTT. Encoded protein: CASSSGVGGGKLFF.

This clonotype has a count of ten or more. This chain uses TRBV2 with TRBJ1-3; D call uncertain. CDR3 length: 12 amino acids. The V end was cut by 3 bases, the J end by 4 bases, with 4 bases between. Germline V CDR1 and CDR2: SNHLY, FYNNEI. The CDR3 reads CASSEVGNTIYF. The CDR3 DNA follows: TGTGCCAGCAGTGAGGTGGGAAACACCATATATTTT.

This clonotype was detected ten times or more. The chain joins TRBV2 to TRBJ2-5, with no clear D. Looked up from germline, CDR1 is SNHLY and CDR2 is FYNNEI. The CDR3 sequence is 13 residues long. V was cut by 3 bases and J by 0 bases, with 5 bases left in between. CDR3 sequence: CASSDAYQETQYF. Written as DNA, the CDR3 is TGTGCCAGCAGTGATGCGTACCAAGAGACCCAGTACTTC. Together with reference TRBV2 and TRBJ2-5, the CDR3 gives the full variable domain: EPEVTQTPSHQVTQMGQEVILRCVPISNHLYFYWYRQILGQKVEFLVSFYNNEISEKSEIFDDQFSVERPDGSNFTLKIRSTKLEDSAMYFCASSDAYQETQYFGPGTRLLVL.

This clonotype was observed at least ten times. The chain joins TRBV24-1 to TRBJ1-5, with D maybe TRBD1 (5 bases). CDR1 KGHDR and CDR2 SFDVKD come from the germline V gene. V shed 7 bases and J shed 2 bases, with 8 bases lying between them. The CDR3 sequence is 13 residues long. CDR3 loop: CATSRDGNQPQHF. For the CDR3, the DNA is TGTGCCACCAGCAGGGACGGCAATCAGCCCCAGCATTTT.

This clonotype showed up many times. The V call is TRBV7-3, the J call TRBJ2-7; D is possibly TRBD2 (5 bases). The V end lost 2 bases, the J end lost 7 bases, and 15 bases lay between the germline ends. CDR3 length: 14 amino acids. Germline assignment: CDR1 SGHTA and CDR2 FQGTGA. Written as DNA, the CDR3 is TGTGCCAGCAGCTTACAGCCTAGCTCGGGAGAGCAGTACTTC. Its protein product is CASSLQPSSGEQYF. Combining the CDR3 with reference TRBV7-3 and TRBJ2-7 gives the whole variable domain GAGVSQTPSNKVTEKGKYVELRCDPISGHTALYWYRQSLGQGPEFLIYFQGTGAADDSGLPNDRFFAVRPEGSVSTLKIQRTERGDSAVYLCASSLQPSSGEQYFGPGTRLTVT.

This clonotype was seen ten or more times. CDR3 nucleotide sequence: TGTGCCAGCAGGCTGGAAAGCGGGGGGTACAATGAGCAGTTCTTC. It encodes CASRLESGGYNEQFF. The chain recombines TRBV27 with TRBJ2-1, with 9 bases lining up with TRBD2. J was trimmed by 4 bases and V by 6 bases; bases with no gene match: 7. Germline lookup yields CDR1 MNHEY and CDR2 SMNVEV (reference sequence). This CDR3 spans 15 amino acids.